This T cell receptor (beta chain) was profiled in a study of cytomegalovirus exposure and HLA in healthy donors. Whole-study findings and limits: A later analysis found first-cohort TCR clusters tended to co-occur in the approximately 110 validation repertoires. In vitro data verified a few CMV-associated chains as specific for CMV antigens. Cytomegalovirus association was assigned to more than 150 TCR beta chains.

Regarding this clone: Its antigen remains unidentified.

J lost 6 bases, V lost 4 bases, and 12 bases had no gene match. Germline V gives CDR1 SGHDT, CDR2 YYEEEE. The CDR3 has 16 residues. Measured with immunoSEQ multiplex PCR; TCRdb has only the in-frame clones, and not every one. The sample shows 150,000 to 200,000 clones, roughly 86% of them seen only once. The J gene is TRBJ1-5, the V gene TRBV5-6; 8 bases line up with TRBD1. This sequence was found in a man aged 18 to 29 in good health and CMV-seropositive. The sample consisted of PBMCs. CDR3 nucleotides: TGTGCCAGCAGCCTCGGGACAGGCAATTATGGTCAGCCCCAGCATTTT. Its protein is CASSLGTGNYGQPQHF.